The 21 T cell receptor beta chains below all came from one sample that was sequenced in a study of control samples from healthy donors and cancer patients. Using immunoSEQ multiplex PCR, the repertoire was profiled, and TCRdb retains in-frame clones only, with some absent. The table shows about 130,000 clones, with 85% to 95% occurring only once. The sample taken for sequencing was blood. Every receptor here comes from a man younger than 35 in good health.

V is TRBV11-2 and J is TRBJ1-1, with D unresolved. Germline lookup yields CDR1 SGHAT and CDR2 FQNNGV. This CDR3 has 10 residues. The V gene lost 5 bases and the J gene lost 6 bases, with 4 bases spanning the gap. CDR3 amino acids: CASSRAEAFF. The CDR3 DNA reads TGTGCCAGCAGCAGGGCTGAAGCTTTCTTT.

The chain is built from TRBV11-2 and TRBJ1-6; the D is unclear. V was trimmed by 0 bases and J by 6 bases, leaving 6 bases between them. Germline V gene sequence: CDR1 SGHAT, CDR2 FQNNGV. This CDR3 spans 14 amino acids. The CDR3 DNA follows: TGTGCCAGCAGCTTAGATTCCGGTAATTCACCCCTCCACTTT. This sequence encodes CASSLDSGNSPLHF.

V gene TRBV12-3 or TRBV12-4 combines with J gene TRBJ1-1; D is possibly TRBD1 (5 bases). This CDR3 has 12 amino acids. V was shortened by 3 bases and J by 5 bases, with 7 bases between the two germline ends. The CDR3 DNA is TGTGCCAGCAGTTTTAGGGGTACTGAAGCTTTCTTT. Translation: CASSFRGTEAFF.

The V gene is TRBV5-5, the J gene TRBJ2-5; 11 nucleotides line up with TRBD2. CDR1 SGHKS and CDR2 YYEKEE come from the germline V gene (reference sequence). The length of the CDR3 is 15 residues. V was pared by 0 bases and J by 4 bases, with 2 bases of the junction left unmatched. The CDR3 reads CASSLASGGLETQYF. The CDR3 coding sequence is TGTGCCAGCAGCTTGGCTAGCGGGGGGTTAGAGACCCAGTACTTC.

The chain recombines TRBV29-1 with TRBJ1-1; D is unclear. The V and J ends lost 4 bases and 2 bases respectively, with 8 bases between them. The CDR3 has 12 amino acids. CDR1 and CDR2 (germline): SQVTM, ANQGSEA. DNA of the CDR3: TGCAGCGTTGTAATTCCTAACACTGAAGCTTTCTTT. Residues: CSVVIPNTEAFF.

This chain joins TRBV29-1 and TRBJ2-1; D possibly corresponds to TRBD2 (5 bases). V lost 4 bases, J lost 8 bases, and 9 bases lay in between. CDR3 length equals 11 residues. Per germline, CDR1 SQVTM and CDR2 ANQGSEA. The CDR3 spells CSVGTADEQFF. For the CDR3, the DNA is TGCAGCGTTGGGACTGCCGATGAGCAGTTCTTC.

The chain is built from TRBV5-1 and TRBJ2-1; 7 bases fit TRBD1. The CDR3 consists of 14 residues. V shed 5 bases, J shed 2 bases, and the junction held 4 bases outside the gene matches. The germline V gene encodes CDR1 SGHRS and CDR2 YFSETQ. The CDR3 sequence is CASSFDRAYNEQFF. As DNA, the CDR3 is TGCGCCAGCAGTTTCGACAGGGCCTACAATGAGCAGTTCTTC.

The chain recombines TRBV12-5 with TRBJ2-3, with a possible D match to TRBD1 (6 bases). There are 18 residues in the CDR3. Germline-derived CDR1 and CDR2 are LGHNT and FRNRAP. V lost 4 bases to trimming and J lost 3 bases, with 23 bases between them. CDR3 protein: CASGWTIGHRARTDTQYF. The CDR3 nucleotides read TGTGCTAGTGGTTGGACAATCGGACACAGGGCTAGAACAGATACGCAGTATTTT.

In its sample, this clone was seen once. The CDR3 loop reads CASGRRDGYTF. CDR3 nucleotide sequence: TGTGCCAGTGGACGGAGGGATGGCTACACCTTC. The chain uses TRBV19 and TRBJ1-2, with D unclear. Between the trimmed V and J ends, which lost 8 bases and 6 bases, there was a span of 10 bases. The germline gives CDR1 LNHDA, CDR2 SQIVND (reference sequence). The CDR3 is 11 amino acids. Full variable domain (missing parts from reference TRBV19 and TRBJ1-2): DGGITQSPKYLFRKEGQNVTLSCEQNLNHDAMYWYRQDPGQGLRLIYYSQIVNDFQKGDIAEGYSVSREKKESFPLTVTSAQKNPTAFYLCASGRRDGYTFGSGTRLTVV.

The rearrangement joins TRBV27 to TRBJ2-7; 9 positions match TRBD2. The CDR3 is made up of 14 amino acids. CDR1 is MNHEY and CDR2 is SMNVEV in the germline V gene (reference sequence). With 7 bases clipped from V and 6 bases from J, the junction kept 10 bases outside the gene matches. CDR3: CASKELAGVSEQYF. The DNA of the CDR3 is TGTGCCAGCAAGGAGTTAGCGGGGGTTTCCGAGCAGTACTTC.

This chain uses TRBV11-2 with TRBJ1-2; D call uncertain. CDR1 is SGHAT and CDR2 is FQNNGV in the germline V gene. This CDR3 comprises 14 residues. V was cut by 3 bases and J by 3 bases, with 11 bases left in between. The CDR3 sequence: CASSLNPRDYGYTF. CDR3 coding DNA: TGTGCCAGCAGCTTGAACCCCCGGGACTATGGCTACACCTTC. Filled out from reference TRBV11-2 and TRBJ1-2, the complete variable domain reads EAGVAQSPRYKIIEKRQSVAFWCNPISGHATLYWYQQILGQGPKLLIQFQNNGVVDDSQLPKDRFSAERLKGVDSTLKIQPAKLEDSAVYLCASSLNPRDYGYTFGSGTRLTVV.

The chain carries TRBV30 and TRBJ1-3; tentative D call: TRBD1 (6 bases). The CDR3 contains 15 residues. Trimming took off 1 base at V and 0 bases at J, with 10 bases between the two ends. Germline CDR1 and CDR2: GTSNPN and SVGIG (reference sequence). CDR3 residues: CAWSGDIFSGNTIYF. DNA for the CDR3: TGTGCCTGGAGTGGGGACATATTCTCTGGAAACACCATATATTTT.

The V gene is TRBV7-3, the J gene TRBJ2-2; D gene uncertain. CDR1 is SGHTA and CDR2 is FQGTGA in the germline V gene. CDR3 length: 13 residues. Trimming took 2 bases from V and 7 from J, leaving 8 bases between them. The CDR3 region is CASSLESVGELFF. DNA of the CDR3: TGTGCCAGCAGCTTAGAGAGCGTCGGGGAGCTGTTTTTT.

V gene TRBV4-1 combines with J gene TRBJ2-5; maybe TRBD2 (6 bases). Trimming cost V 3 bases and J 2 bases, with 10 bases left between them. This CDR3 has 14 residues. Germline assignment: CDR1 MGHRA and CDR2 YSYEKL. This CDR3 reads CASSQAGTQETQYF. The DNA of the CDR3 is TGCGCCAGCAGCCAGGCAGGGACTCAAGAGACCCAGTACTTC.

This chain connects TRBV5-5 to TRBJ2-3; D unclear. V lost 2 bases to trimming and J lost 3 bases, with 4 bases between them. This CDR3 is 12 amino acids long. The germline gives CDR1 SGHKS, CDR2 YYEKEE (reference sequence). The CDR3 region is CASSFRTDTQYF. The CDR3 nucleotides are TGTGCCAGCAGCTTTAGGACAGATACGCAGTATTTT.

The chain recombines TRBV5-1 with TRBJ2-5; possible D gene TRBD1, 5 bases. The germline gives CDR1 SGHRS, CDR2 YFSETQ. The ends were cut back, 5 bases at V and 2 bases at J, with 13 bases in the middle. The CDR3 runs 14 residues. The CDR3 region has the DNA TGCGCCAGCAGGAACTCAGGGAATCAAGAGACCCAGTACTTC. Translation gives CASRNSGNQETQYF.

This chain links TRBV28 with TRBJ1-5; 7 bases are shared with TRBD1. CDR1 and CDR2 (germline): MDHEN, SYDVKM. This CDR3 comprises 17 residues. V lost 6 bases, J lost 1 base, and 12 bases stayed unmatched. The CDR3 DNA follows: TGTGCCAGCAGCCCGGCCGCCGGACAGGCGAGCAATCAGCCCCAGCATTTT. Translating gives CASSPAAGQASNQPQHF.

The chain joins TRBV19 to TRBJ1-1, with unresolved D. Germline CDR1 LNHDA, CDR2 SQIVND (reference sequence). The CDR3 is made up of 18 amino acids. V was pared by 1 base and J by 4 bases, with 22 bases between. CDR3 DNA sequence: TGTGCCAGTAGTATAGTCCCCTCAGCCGTGGGCAGGTGCACTGAAGCTTTCTTT. Translated: CASSIVPSAVGRCTEAFF.

The gene calls are TRBV10-2 and TRBJ1-6, with no clear D. This CDR3 is built from 16 residues. Trimming stripped 3 bases from V and 4 bases from J, with 13 bases between. Germline V gives CDR1 WSHSY, CDR2 SAAADI. CDR3 coding DNA: TGCGCCAGCAGTGATAATACGCCTGCGTATAATTCACCCCTCCACTTT. Its protein is CASSDNTPAYNSPLHF.

Here the CDR3 reads CSVLRPQATNEKLFF. The CDR3 DNA reads as TGCAGCGTCCTGAGGCCGCAAGCAACTAATGAAAAACTGTTTTTT. The chain has TRBV29-1 and TRBJ1-4; D gene unclear. V dropped 6 bases and J dropped 0 bases, with 14 bases sitting between them. In germline, CDR1 is SQVTM, CDR2 ANQGSEA. The CDR3 extends over 15 amino acids.

The V gene is TRBV18, the J gene TRBJ2-7, with D possibly matching TRBD1 (7 bases). The V end was cut by 0 bases, the J end by 7 bases, with 13 bases between. This CDR3 contains 14 residues. Germline CDR1 reads KGHSH; CDR2 reads LQKENI. The chain's CDR3 is CASSPPARGREQYF. CDR3 coding DNA: TGTGCCAGCTCACCACCGGCCAGGGGGAGGGAGCAGTACTTC.